These T cell receptor beta chains were read from a single sample in a study of brain metastases from non-small cell lung cancer. Sequencing used immunoSEQ multiplex PCR; TCRdb keeps in-frame clones, though not all of them. This table has about 15,000 clones, over 75% appearing once. The sample consisted of primary lung tumor tissue. The receptors stem from a donor at least 40 years old with non-small cell lung cancer. The CDR3 runs from the conserved cysteine through the conserved F or W. A D gene is named only where the DNA matches it firmly. Size is omitted from some rows. Given values are once, few, many or a class for expanded clones.

D gene,clone size,J gene,V gene,CDR3 protein,CDR3 DNA
TRBD1,-,TRBJ1-1,TRBV10-3,CAISDLGQGGTEAFF,TGTGCCATCAGTGACTTGGGACAGGGGGGGACTGAAGCTTTCTTT
-,-,TRBJ2-5,TRBV29-1,CSVEERNGETQYF,TGCAGCGTTGAAGAGAGGAACGGAGAGACCCAGTACTTC
-,-,TRBJ2-3,TRBV6-5,CASKGSTGRTDTQYF,TGTGCCAGTAAGGGTTCGACAGGACGCACAGATACGCAGTATTTT
-,-,TRBJ2-5,TRBV7-9,CASSLRGGEQETQYF,TGTGCCAGCAGCCTCAGGGGGGGCGAACAAGAGACCCAGTACTTC
-,-,TRBJ1-3,TRBV2,CASSEVFRGSNTIYF,TGTGCCAGCAGTGAGGTGTTCCGGGGATCAAACACCATATATTTT
-,-,TRBJ1-1,TRBV18,CASSRRVEPWPTEAFF,TGTGCCAGCTCCCGAAGGGTCGAACCGTGGCCCACTGAAGCTTTCTTT
TRBD1,-,TRBJ1-1,TRBV7-9,CASSRSTGGGTEAFF,TGTGCCAGCAGCCGGTCGACAGGGGGTGGCACTGAAGCTTTCTTT
-,-,TRBJ2-6,TRBV5-1,CASSSGPRSGANVLTF,TGCGCCAGCAGCTCGGGACCGCGATCTGGGGCCAACGTCCTGACTTTC
-,-,TRBJ2-1,TRBV10-1,CASSGEFYNEQFF,TGCGCCAGCAGTGGGGAATTTTACAATGAGCAGTTCTTC
-,few,TRBJ1-1,TRBV19,CASSTYKNTEAFF,TGTGCCAGTAGTACCTACAAAAACACTGAAGCTTTCTTT
TRBD1,-,TRBJ1-6,TRBV6-6,CASSYSRTGSNSPLHF,TGTGCCAGCAGTTACTCTAGGACAGGGAGTAATTCACCCCTCCACTTT
TRBD1,once,TRBJ2-1,TRBV11-2,CASSRVGQGVGTAYNEQFF,TGTGCCAGCAGCCGAGTAGGACAGGGTGTGGGGACGGCCTACAATGAGCAGTTCTTC
-,-,TRBJ1-3,TRBV5-6,CASSLNSGNTIYF,TGTGCCAGCAGCTTGAATTCTGGAAACACCATATATTTT
TRBD1,-,TRBJ2-3,TRBV29-1,CSVSGQGTDTQYF,TGCAGCGTATCCGGACAGGGCACAGATACGCAGTATTTT
-,-,TRBJ1-3,TRBV5-4,CASSLKDSDLGNTIYF,TGTGCCAGCAGCTTGAAGGACAGCGATCTCGGAAACACCATATATTTT
-,-,TRBJ1-5,TRBV6-2/TRBV6-3,CASSYSFSGVGQPQHF,TGTGCCAGCAGTTACTCGTTTTCGGGGGTGGGTCAGCCCCAGCATTTT
TRBD1,few,TRBJ2-7,TRBV7-8,CASQPGQGSEQYF,TGTGCCAGCCAGCCGGGACAGGGGTCCGAGCAGTACTTC
-,-,TRBJ2-5,TRBV7-9,CASSLVGTVAETQYF,TGTGCCAGCAGCTTAGTGGGGACTGTGGCAGAGACCCAGTACTTC
-,once,TRBJ2-5,TRBV7-2,CASSLFEVLETQYF,TGTGCCAGCAGCTTATTTGAGGTTCTAGAGACCCAGTACTTC
TRBD1,-,TRBJ2-3,TRBV9,CASSVEGQGVADTQYF,TGTGCCAGCAGCGTAGAGGGACAGGGGGTGGCAGATACGCAGTATTTT
-,-,TRBJ2-3,TRBV7-6,CASSLVGGLGQEGHTDTQYF,TGTGCCAGCAGCTTAGTCGGTGGCCTGGGGCAGGAGGGGCACACAGATACGCAGTATTTT
-,-,TRBJ1-1,TRBV12-3/TRBV12-4,CASRQGRGTEAFF,TGTGCCAGCCGCCAGGGGAGGGGCACTGAAGCTTTCTTT
-,-,TRBJ1-3,TRBV6-5,CASQRGQGNTIYF,TGTGCCAGCCAACGGGGGCAGGGAAACACCATATATTTT
-,-,TRBJ1-5,TRBV30,CAWTQGIGNQPQHF,TGTGCCTGGACGCAGGGGATAGGCAATCAGCCCCAGCATTTT
-,-,TRBJ1-1,TRBV4-1,CANSRSGGGNTEAFF,TGCGCCAACAGCCGAAGTGGAGGGGGAAACACTGAAGCTTTCTTT
TRBD1,-,TRBJ1-6,TRBV9,CASSSSTGGLKGSPLHF,TGTGCCAGCAGCTCTTCTACAGGGGGCCTAAAGGGTTCACCCCTCCACTTT
-,-,TRBJ2-7,TRBV3-1/TRBV3-2,CASSQGQISYEQYF,TGTGCCAGCAGCCAAGGGCAGATTTCCTACGAGCAGTACTTC
TRBD1,-,TRBJ1-2,TRBV10-3,CAISESGTGGSYGYTF,TGTGCCATCAGTGAGTCCGGGACAGGAGGATCCTATGGCTACACCTTC
TRBD2,once,TRBJ2-1,TRBV7-9,CASSRGLARAEGEQFF,TGTGCCAGCAGCAGAGGACTAGCGAGGGCCGAAGGGGAGCAGTTCTTC
TRBD1,-,TRBJ1-2,TRBV5-6,CASSLDRGHGYTF,TGTGCCAGCAGCTTAGACAGGGGGCATGGCTACACCTTC
TRBD1,-,TRBJ2-5,TRBV5-1,CASSFLGQVQETQYF,TGCGCCAGCAGCTTCCTAGGACAGGTTCAAGAGACCCAGTACTTC
-,-,TRBJ1-6,TRBV9,CASSVKGEWSYNSPLHF,TGTGCCAGCAGCGTTAAGGGGGAATGGTCCTATAATTCACCCCTCCACTTT